These 11 T cell receptor beta chains were sequenced from one sample in a study of Graves' ophthalmopathy and Graves' hyperthyroidism. Scientists amplified the TCR beta CDR3 regions from RNA transcripts. An initial RT-PCR round employing HTBI primers preceded a second-round multiplex PCR. One entry per CDR3 protein, called by TCRdb with MiXCR from the multiplex PCR reads. The repertoire has 57,000 or so distinct CDR3 sequences, approximately 50% of them found once; the top ten carry over 4%. The specimen was peripheral blood. The receptors were gathered from an adult woman with Graves' ophthalmopathy.

This clonotype has a count of ten or more. The chain is built from TRBV14 and TRBJ2-7; TRBD2 is a possible D gene (5 bases). Trimming took 0 bases from V and 3 from J, leaving 9 bases between them. Germline CDR1 and CDR2: SGHDN and FVKESK. CDR3 length: 14 residues. The CDR3 is CASSQDRTGYEQYF. CDR3 DNA: TGTGCCAGCAGCCAAGACAGGACTGGCTACGAGCAGTACTTC.

CDR3 in DNA: TGTGCCACCAGTGATACCGGGGGCAGTACCTATGGCTACACCTTC. Its protein is CATSDTGGSTYGYTF. The rearrangement uses TRBV24-1 and TRBJ1-2; a weak D match, TRBD1 (6 bases). In germline, CDR1 is KGHDR, CDR2 SFDVKD. Trimming removed 3 bases from V and 4 bases from J, with 14 bases in between. This CDR3 is built from 15 residues.

This clonotype was recorded at least ten times. The chain has TRBV7-6 and TRBJ1-2; TRBD1 aligns across 12 bases. V dropped 5 bases and J dropped 8; count of bases not matched to a gene: 15. CDR3 size: 17 residues. Germline V gene data show CDR1 as SGHVS and CDR2 as FNYEAQ. DNA of the CDR3: TGTGCCAGCAGCCGACAATACCGGGACAGGGGGCATCGAGGCTACACCTTC. Translating gives CASSRQYRDRGHRGYTF.

V usage is TRBV20-1 and J usage is TRBJ2-5; TRBD2 matches 11 bases. Trimming removed 0 bases from V and 4 bases from J; junction bases left unmatched: 7. The CDR3 has 16 residues. Germline V gene lookup returns CDR1 DFQATT and CDR2 SNEGSKA (reference sequence). CDR3 sequence: CSARDSASGRLETQYF. As DNA, the CDR3 is TGCAGTGCTAGAGATTCAGCTAGCGGGAGGTTAGAGACCCAGTACTTC.

The sample holds many counts of this clonotype. The rearrangement joins TRBV29-1 to TRBJ1-1, with 7 positions matching TRBD1. The trim removed 7 bases at V and 0 bases at J, leaving 8 bases unmatched. Germline loops: CDR1 SQVTM, CDR2 ANQGSEA. There are 14 residues in the CDR3. The DNA of the CDR3 is TGCAGCGCCACCGGGACAGTGATGAACACTGAAGCTTTCTTT. Amino acid sequence: CSATGTVMNTEAFF.

The chain uses TRBV5-1 and TRBJ2-1; D is uncertain. Per germline, CDR1 SGHRS and CDR2 YFSETQ. The CDR3 covers 13 residues. V was trimmed by 0 bases and J by 9 bases, leaving 10 bases between them. In DNA, the CDR3 is TGCGCCAGCAGCTTGGGGGTTGCAGGTGAGCAGTTCTTC. The encoded protein is CASSLGVAGEQFF.

By its share, this clonotype is medium-sized. The chain links TRBV25-1 to TRBJ2-7; D not certain. Trimming cost V 10 bases and J 3 bases, with 19 bases left between them. The germline gives CDR1 MGHDK, CDR2 SYGVNS. This CDR3 has 14 amino acids. The CDR3 protein is CATCAEHPLYEQYF. The CDR3 region has the DNA TGTGCCACCTGCGCGGAGCACCCCCTCTACGAGCAGTACTTC.

Many counts were recorded for this clonotype. The rearrangement uses TRBV28 and TRBJ1-1; 7 nucleotides line up with TRBD1. CDR3 length: 14 residues. Germline CDR1 MDHEN, CDR2 SYDVKM. The V segment lost 7 bases and the J segment 8 bases; nucleotides outside the gene matches: 13. Here the CDR3 DNA reads TGTGCCAGCACTACAGGGGCATCGGGCAAAGAAGCTTTCTTT. It specifies CASTTGASGKEAFF.

Note on this clonotype: A clone one base away is much larger, so this may be a read error. This chain joins TRBV6-6 and TRBJ2-4; D may correspond to TRBD1 or TRBD2 (6 bases each). Germline CDR1 reads MNHNY; CDR2 reads SVGAGI (reference sequence). The CDR3 totals 14 residues. The V end was cut by 7 bases, the J end by 3 bases, with 13 bases between. The CDR3 protein is CASKGEDVKNIQYF. The CDR3 nucleotides read TGTGCCAGCAAGGGGGAGGATGTCAAAAACATTCAGTACTTC.

V and J are TRBV5-6 and TRBJ2-2; a possible D gene is TRBD1 (6 bases). CDR1 is SGHDT and CDR2 is YYEEEE in the germline V gene. Trimming removed 4 bases from V and 6 bases from J, with 10 bases in between. The CDR3 totals 13 residues. The CDR3 region has the DNA TGTGCCAGCAGCCTTACAGGGTCCGGGGAGCTGTTTTTT. Its translation: CASSLTGSGELFF.

This clonotype was observed many times. The V and J genes are TRBV6-1 and TRBJ2-3, with no clear D. The CDR3 runs 14 residues. CDR1 and CDR2 from the germline V gene are MNHNS and SASEGT. V was trimmed by 2 bases and J by 4 bases, leaving 10 bases between them. The CDR3 loop is CASSENGPPDTQYF. The DNA for the CDR3 is TGTGCCAGCAGTGAAAACGGACCGCCAGATACGCAGTATTTT.